This entry concerns a single T cell receptor (beta chain). The target antigen is unknown. Time point reported: baseline pretreatment blood. The treatment: 15 Gy SBRT to primary tumor, nephrectomy 4 weeks later. Serial blood draws occurred at baseline and 2 and 4 weeks post-SBRT. Clear cell pathology was present in this patient's renal cell carcinoma. The data stem from a study of radiation and T cells in renal cell carcinoma. The study, taken as a whole, reports: Baseline intratumoral clonotype presence is unknown without pretreatment biopsies. In blood, top tumor clones expanded by 2 weeks, shrinking by 4.

Trimming took off 6 bases at V and 6 bases at J, with 17 bases between the two ends. The CDR3 is made up of 14 amino acids. The V gene's germline CDR1 is MDHEN and CDR2 SYDVKM. The protocol was immunoSEQ multiplex PCR, while the TCRdb copy is restricted to in-frame clones and leaves out a portion. In the table there are roughly 120,000 clones, roughly four fifths of which are singletons. The material was blood, obtained from a patient whose treatment included radiotherapy and nephrectomy. The genes are TRBV28 and TRBJ1-2; the D gene is possibly TRBD1 (6 bases). This sequence was found in a woman aged 60-70 years with renal cell carcinoma. The CDR3 loop is CASRPTGRDNGYTF. The CDR3 DNA is TGTGCCAGCAGACCTACAGGGAGGGATAATGGCTACACCTTC.